This T cell receptor beta chain originates from a study of cytomegalovirus exposure and HLA in healthy donors. Concerning this clone itself: Its target is not known.

Trimming shortened V by 7 bases and J by 4 bases, and 12 bases separated the two germline ends. The length of the CDR3 is 13 residues. The germline CDR1 and CDR2 sequences are SGHTA and FQGNSA. PCR used 60 Vbeta primers and 13 Jbeta primers. Data came from immunoSEQ multiplex PCR; TCRdb stores just in-frame clones and leaves some out. The data show some 98,000 clones, approximately 80% seen once. Findings of the study overall: CMV serostatus alone was available as immune exposure information. According to the study, roughly 160 TCR beta chains were cytomegalovirus-associated. After further analysis at a later stage, roughly 16,000 TCR beta sequences were associated with HLA alleles at 0.05 false discovery rate.

The gene calls are TRBV7-2 and TRBJ2-3; D is undetermined. Sequenced sample: PBMCs. The clonotype comes from a female donor in good health and CMV-seropositive. CDR3 nucleotide sequence: TGTGCCAGCACCGGTGCTCCCGCAGATACGCAGTATTTT. It is translated as CASTGAPADTQYF.